This entry concerns a single TCR beta chain. Its antigen is undetermined. TCRdb re-called the RT-PCR reads through MiXCR, storing one row per CDR3 protein. This sample carries roughly 650,000 distinct CDR3 sequences, approximately 15% of them seen once, and the ten largest clones take approximately 7.6%. The data are from a study of response to subunit inactivated influenza vaccine. Study-wide points: Each seasonal influenza vaccination recruits few new T cells, the authors suggested.

The CDR3 loop spans 14 amino acids. Trimming removed 5 bases from V and 7 bases from J, with 17 bases in between. The germline CDR1 and CDR2 sequences are SGHNT and YENEEA. The input for sequencing was PBMCs from blood, taken 14 days before vaccination. The chain combines TRBV11-3 with TRBJ2-5; D is perhaps TRBD1 (6 bases). The sequence came from a man aged 45-60 years who received an inactivated influenza vaccine. The chain's CDR3 is CASSLRTAPGTQYF. The CDR3 DNA follows: TGTGCCAGCAGCCTACGGACAGCCCCAGGGACCCAGTACTTC.